These T cell receptor beta chains were read from a single sample in a study of tumor-infiltrating lymphocytes in primary liver carcinoma. TCRdb called the multiplex PCR reads again in MiXCR, with one record for every CDR3 protein. This repertoire shows under 85,000 distinct CDR3 sequences, around 70% found once; its top ten account for just under 20%. Sequenced sample: liver tumor tissue from sampling region 1. The receptors stem from a man in his forties or fifties with primary liver carcinoma and hepatitis B virus infection. Each CDR3 is given with its conserved first and last residue. A D gene is named only where the DNA matches it firmly. Not every row has a clone size; where given, it reads once, few, many or a size class.

TRBJ2-7,TRBV12-3/TRBV12-4,NA,14,NA,TGTGCCAGCAGTGATAACGGGGACAACTACGTGCAGTACTTC,CASSDNGDNYVQYF
TRBJ1-6,TRBV14,NA,14,NA,TGTGCCAGGAGCCAGTGGGGGGGTAATTTACCCCTCCACTTT,CARSQWGGNLPLHF
TRBJ2-3,TRBV6-5,NA,14,NA,TGTGCCAGCTGTTACAAAGACTTAAAAGATACGCAGTATTTT,CASCYKDLKDTQYF
TRBJ2-1,TRBV29-1,NA,14,NA,TGCAGTACCCTCGGCAGGGGTGGCTACAATGAGCAGTTCTTC,CSTLGRGGYNEQFF
TRBJ2-3,TRBV19,few,15,TRBD2,TGTGCCAGCTCCCCCCCGGGAGGGGTCCCAGAAACGCAGTATTTT,CASSPPGGVPETQYF
TRBJ2-3,TRBV10-1,NA,14,NA,TGCGCCAGCAGTGGCAGGCGGGACGCAGATACGCAGTATTTT,CASSGRRDADTQYF
TRBJ2-1,TRBV11-2,NA,15,NA,TGTGCCTGCAGCTTAGACCCAGTGGGAGTGGATGAGCAGTTCTTC,CACSLDPVGVDEQFF
TRBJ2-7,TRBV12-3/TRBV12-4,NA,14,TRBD1,TGCGCCAGCAGTTCTTACAGGGGTCAGGACGAGCAGTACTTC,CASSSYRGQDEQYF
TRBJ2-2,TRBV29-1,many,12,TRBD1,TGCAGCGGGGGACAGGGAACCGGGGAGCTGTTTTTT,CSGGQGTGELFF
TRBJ2-7,TRBV20-1,NA,15,TRBD1,TGCAGTGCTTCCTTGGATCCGACAGGGAGTACGGAGCAGTACTTC,CSASLDPTGSTEQYF
TRBJ2-7,TRBV5-1,NA,11,NA,TGCGTCAGCAGCTTCACCTACGAGCAGTACTTC,CVSSFTYEQYF
TRBJ1-2,TRBV5-6,many,13,NA,TGTGCCACCTCACAGGGAATAAACTATGGCTACACCTTC,CATSQGINYGYTF
TRBJ2-1,TRBV19,NA,16,TRBD2,TGTGCCAGTACCAGCCTGGGACTAGCGGGAATCGATGAGCAGTTCTTC,CASTSLGLAGIDEQFF
TRBJ2-3,TRBV2,NA,14,TRBD1,TGTGCCAGCAGTGGCGGACAGGGCACAGATACGCAGTATTTT,CASSGGQGTDTQYF
TRBJ2-7,TRBV29-1,once,13,TRBD1,TGCAACGTTGAAGGGACAGTTGGGGACGAGCAGTACTTC,CNVEGTVGDEQYF
TRBJ1-4,TRBV12-5,many,16,NA,TGTGCTAGTGGTCCCGAAAGACAAAGGACTAATGAAAAACTGTTTTTT,CASGPERQRTNEKLFF
TRBJ2-7,TRBV7-9,NA,17,TRBD2,TGTGCCTGCAGCAGTCTATGGTCTAGCGGGGACTCCTACGAGCAGTACTTC,CACSSLWSSGDSYEQYF
TRBJ1-6,TRBV25-1,few,13,NA,TGTGTCAGCAGTTCTCTCCTGAATTCACCCCTCCACTTT,CVSSSLLNSPLHF
TRBJ1-1,TRBV6-6,NA,14,NA,TGTGCCAGTAGTTACAACTCGGTCCGAAGGGGAGCTTTCTTT,CASSYNSVRRGAFF
TRBJ2-3,TRBV12-3/TRBV12-4,many,14,TRBD1,TGTGCCAGCAGACGACAGGGGTTTGCAGATACGCAGTATTTT,CASRRQGFADTQYF
TRBJ2-5,TRBV12-3/TRBV12-4,NA,14,NA,TGTGCCAGTAGTACCCCAATCCCACAAGAGACCCAGTACTTC,CASSTPIPQETQYF
TRBJ2-3,TRBV10-1,NA,15,NA,TGCGCCAGCAGTGTAACCGGGACATGGACCGATATGCAGTATTTT,CASSVTGTWTDMQYF
TRBJ1-2,TRBV29-1,NA,15,TRBD1,TGCAGCGTAGCCGGGACAGGGGGCATTGCCTATGGCTACACCTTC,CSVAGTGGIAYGYTF
TRBJ1-2,TRBV4-1,many,14,NA,TGCGCCAGCAGCCAAGTGACGGCTAACTATGGCTACACCTTC,CASSQVTANYGYTF
TRBJ2-2,TRBV20-1,few,14,NA,TGCAGTGGCCGGACGGCTGCGGGCACCGGGGAGCTGTTTTTT,CSGRTAAGTGELFF
TRBJ1-2,TRBV11-2,medium-sized,13,NA,TGTGCCAGCAGCTTAGACACTAACTATGGCTACACCTTC,CASSLDTNYGYTF
TRBJ2-1,TRBV29-1,once,13,NA,TGCAGCGTTAGAGGGGACTCCTACAATGAGCAGATCTTC,CSVRGDSYNEQIF
TRBJ2-5,TRBV10-3,NA,16,NA,TGTGCCATCAACTCCGGAGAGGGATTTGGGAAAGATACCCAGTACTTC,CAINSGEGFGKDTQYF
TRBJ1-5,TRBV20-1,few,17,TRBD1,TGCAGTGCTAGAGATCGAAGAACAGGGGGCTTCTATCAGCCCCAGCATTTT,CSARDRRTGGFYQPQHF
TRBJ2-1,TRBV18,NA,17,TRBD1,TGTGCCAACTCAGCCGGGACAGGCGGCGGGAACTACAATGAGCAGTTCTTC,CANSAGTGGGNYNEQFF
TRBJ2-7,TRBV20-1,NA,14,NA,TGCAGTGCTAGATCGGTTGGTGGTAAGGACGAGCAGTACTTC,CSARSVGGKDEQYF
TRBJ2-5,TRBV29-1,NA,13,NA,TGCGGCGTAGACGAGATAACCGGAGAGACCCAGTACTTC,CGVDEITGETQYF
TRBJ2-6,TRBV12-3/TRBV12-4,NA,13,NA,TGTGCCAGCAGTCGAACTGGGTCCAACGTCCTGACTTTC,CASSRTGSNVLTF
TRBJ2-1,TRBV6-1,NA,16,TRBD2,TGTGCCTGCAGCGAGAGCCCGGGAGGGATAACCAATGAGCAGTTCTTC,CACSESPGGITNEQFF
TRBJ2-7,TRBV5-6,NA,14,NA,TGTGCCAGCAGCTTCACGACAGACTCCTACAAGCAATACTTC,CASSFTTDSYKQYF
TRBJ2-5,TRBV10-3,NA,12,NA,TGTGCCATCGGGACATACCAAGAGACCCAGCACTTC,CAIGTYQETQHF
TRBJ2-7,TRBV7-9,NA,15,NA,TGTGCCAGCAGCAAGAGGGGGAGACAGAACTGCGAGCAGTACTTC,CASSKRGRQNCEQYF
TRBJ2-6,TRBV28,NA,15,NA,TGTGCCAGCAGAAAAACCCACTCTGGGGTCAACGTCCTAACTTTC,CASRKTHSGVNVLTF
TRBJ2-7,TRBV5-1,many,15,NA,TGCGCCAGCAGCCCCGGACATACCGAGTCCTACGAGCAGTACTTC,CASSPGHTESYEQYF
TRBJ1-5,TRBV7-9,once,17,NA,TGTGCCAGCAGCTTAGCGTTAGGGGCGGCTTTCAATCAGCCCCAGCATTTT,CASSLALGAAFNQPQHF
TRBJ2-1,TRBV6-2/TRBV6-3,NA,14,NA,TGTGCCAGCAGTTACATATCGAGGTCCGGGGAGCAGTTCTTC,CASSYISRSGEQFF
TRBJ2-3,TRBV11-2,NA,12,NA,TGTACTAGCAGCTTAGGATATGATACGCAGTATTTT,CTSSLGYDTQYF
TRBJ2-7,TRBV28,NA,14,TRBD1,TGTGCCAGCAGTGAGGTAGGACAGGGCTACGAACAGTACTTC,CASSEVGQGYEQYF
TRBJ2-7,TRBV29-1,NA,16,TRBD1,TGCAGCGTTTACCAACCGGACAGGGGACACTACTATGAGCAGTACTTC,CSVYQPDRGHYYEQYF
TRBJ2-7,TRBV29-1,NA,14,NA,TGCAGCGCCTGGTCCTCAGGCAGCTCCTACGATGAGTACTTC,CSAWSSGSSYDEYF
TRBJ2-1,TRBV11-2,NA,16,TRBD2,TGTGCCAGCAGCATTCGACTAGCGGGAGACTTCGATGAGCAGTTCTTC,CASSIRLAGDFDEQFF
TRBJ1-1,TRBV11-3,NA,14,NA,TGTGTAAGTAGTTTCACACCCATGAACACTGAAGCTTTCTTT,CVSSFTPMNTEAFF
TRBJ2-1,TRBV11-2,NA,14,NA,TGTGCAAGAAGCCCGGGAAGGCCGTACAATGAGCAGTTGTTC,CARSPGRPYNEQLF
TRBJ1-5,TRBV10-3,NA,13,NA,TGTGGCATCCAAGGGGGGGACGATCAGCGCCAGCATTTT,CGIQGGDDQRQHF
TRBJ1-5,TRBV10-2,NA,15,NA,TGCGCCAGCAGTGAGTCCGTGGGTGATGGTCAGCCCCAGCATTTT,CASSESVGDGQPQHF
TRBJ1-1,TRBV9,once,14,NA,TGTGCCAGCAGCGTAGTAGAACGGGACACTGAAGCTTTCTTT,CASSVVERDTEAFF
TRBJ2-2,TRBV11-2,NA,13,NA,TGTGCCAACAGCTCTCAACCCCCCTGGGAGCTGTTTTTT,CANSSQPPWELFF
TRBJ2-5,TRBV20-1,few,15,TRBD2,TGCAGTGCCAGAGATTCGGGGGGGGGAGTCGAAACCCAGTACTTC,CSARDSGGGVETQYF
TRBJ2-7,TRBV29-1,NA,12,NA,TGCAGCGTCGTGATCGTAGGGGCCGAGCAGTACTTC,CSVVIVGAEQYF
TRBJ2-7,TRBV28,NA,13,NA,TGTGTCATATCCCGCCAATTCGTCTACGAGCAGTACTTC,CVISRQFVYEQYF
TRBJ2-1,TRBV7-3,NA,15,NA,TGTGTCAGCAGCCTATTAGCTTCGGCCTACAATGAGCAGTTCTTC,CVSSLLASAYNEQFF
TRBJ2-3,TRBV12-3/TRBV12-4,NA,15,TRBD1,TGTGCCAGCACTTTTCAAACAGGGGGCGCAGATACCCAGTATTTT,CASTFQTGGADTQYF
TRBJ2-7,TRBV28,NA,13,NA,TGTGCCAGTAGTGGCCTTAGCTCCTACGAGCACTACTTC,CASSGLSSYEHYF
TRBJ2-3,TRBV6-1,NA,13,NA,TGTGCCAGCAGGTGGGAACCCGGGGATACGCAGTATTTT,CASRWEPGDTQYF